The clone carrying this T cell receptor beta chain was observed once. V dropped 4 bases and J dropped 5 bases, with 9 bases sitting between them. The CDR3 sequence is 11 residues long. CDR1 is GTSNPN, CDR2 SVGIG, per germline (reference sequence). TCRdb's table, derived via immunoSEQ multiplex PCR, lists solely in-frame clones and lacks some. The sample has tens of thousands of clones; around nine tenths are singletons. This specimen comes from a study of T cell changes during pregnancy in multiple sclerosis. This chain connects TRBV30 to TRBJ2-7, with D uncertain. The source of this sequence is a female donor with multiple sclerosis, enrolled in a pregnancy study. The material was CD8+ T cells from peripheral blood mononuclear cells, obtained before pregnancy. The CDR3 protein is CAWTNADEQYF. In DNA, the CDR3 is TGTGCCTGGACTAACGCGGACGAGCAGTACTTC.